The T cell receptor (beta chain) under discussion was sequenced for a study of blood T cell repertoires in COVID-19. Study details: Sites in the United States, Italy and Spain provided acute and convalescent COVID-19 samples. PBMCs, B-cell-depleted T cells, or T cells provided the cDNA or gDNA that made up the material.

Authors' analysis steps: Quantification of nucleated cells was approximated via reference gene primer amplification. Assay: immunoSEQ multiplex PCR; the TCRdb copy retains only in-frame clones and omits some. V, J and clone size are taken as reported in that table, and D and trimming were inferred from the DNA itself. Found here are 65,000 or so clones, 75% to 85% of them singletons; the top ten hold more than 12%. The CDR3 covers 16 residues. CDR1 SNHLY and CDR2 FYNNEI come from the germline V gene. V was pared by 3 bases and J by 4 bases, with 9 bases of the junction left unmatched. Sequenced: peripheral blood. The TCR comes from a man older than 75 with acute or convalescent COVID-19. The J gene is TRBJ1-5, the V gene TRBV2; 7 bases are a match to TRBD1. The CDR3 bases are TGTGCCAGCAGTGAGATGGGACAGAGGATTAATCAGCCCCAGCATTTT. As protein: CASSEMGQRINQPQHF.